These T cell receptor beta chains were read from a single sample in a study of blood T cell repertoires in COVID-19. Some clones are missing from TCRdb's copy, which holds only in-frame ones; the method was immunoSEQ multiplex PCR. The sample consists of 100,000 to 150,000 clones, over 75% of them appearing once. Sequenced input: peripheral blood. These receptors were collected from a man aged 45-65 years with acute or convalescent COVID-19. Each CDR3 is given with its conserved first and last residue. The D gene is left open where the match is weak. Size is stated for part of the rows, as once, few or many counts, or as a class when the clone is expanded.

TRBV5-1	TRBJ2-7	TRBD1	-	CASSWALGTGGNEQYF	TGCGCCAGCAGCTGGGCTTTAGGGACAGGGGGCAACGAGCAGTACTTC
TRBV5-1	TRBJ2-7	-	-	CASSLAPSDYEQYF	TGCGCCAGCAGCTTGGCCCCTAGTGACTACGAGCAGTACTTC
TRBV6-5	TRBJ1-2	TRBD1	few	CASKSGKQGVYGYTF	TGTGCCAGCAAGAGCGGTAAACAGGGGGTTTATGGCTACACCTTC
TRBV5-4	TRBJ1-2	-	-	CASSLPMEGGYTF	TGTGCCAGCAGCCTGCCCATGGAGGGAGGCTACACCTTC
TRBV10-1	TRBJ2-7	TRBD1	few	CASSGGQGGEQYF	TGCGCCAGCAGTGGAGGACAGGGAGGTGAGCAGTACTTC
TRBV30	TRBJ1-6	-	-	CAWSGAGEYSPLHF	TGTGCCTGGAGTGGGGCAGGGGAATATTCACCCCTCCACTTT
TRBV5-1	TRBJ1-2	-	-	CASSWEGDHYGYTF	TGCGCCAGCAGCTGGGAGGGAGACCACTATGGCTACACCTTC
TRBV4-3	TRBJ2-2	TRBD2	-	CASSQVRTSGSPGELFF	TGCGCCAGCAGCCAAGTCCGGACTAGCGGGAGCCCCGGGGAGCTGTTTTTT
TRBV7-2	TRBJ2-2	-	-	CASSLRALANTGELFF	TGTGCCAGCAGCTTACGAGCCCTGGCGAACACCGGGGAGCTGTTTTTT
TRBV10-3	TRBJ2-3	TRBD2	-	CAISDSGGRLSTDTQYF	TGTGCCATCAGTGACAGCGGCGGGAGGTTATCCACAGATACGCAGTATTTT
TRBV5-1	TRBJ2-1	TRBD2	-	CASSSTGLAGFEEQFF	TGCGCCAGCAGCTCGACGGGACTAGCGGGATTTGAGGAGCAGTTCTTC